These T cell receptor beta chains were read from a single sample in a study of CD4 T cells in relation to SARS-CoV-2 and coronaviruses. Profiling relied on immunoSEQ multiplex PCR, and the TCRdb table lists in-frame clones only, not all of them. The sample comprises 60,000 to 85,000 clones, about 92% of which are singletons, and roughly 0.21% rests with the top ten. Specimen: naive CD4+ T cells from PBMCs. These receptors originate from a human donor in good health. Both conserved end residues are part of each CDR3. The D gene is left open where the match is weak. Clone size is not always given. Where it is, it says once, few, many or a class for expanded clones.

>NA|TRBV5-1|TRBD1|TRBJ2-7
CASSSADRGQYEQYF
TGCGCCAGCAGCTCGGCGGACAGGGGGCAATACGAGCAGTACTTC
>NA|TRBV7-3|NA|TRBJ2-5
CASSSPGSETQYF
TGTGCCAGCAGCTCCCCGGGTTCGGAGACCCAGTACTTC
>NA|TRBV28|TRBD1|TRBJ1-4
CASLSFWDRAEKLFF
TGTGCCAGCCTCAGTTTCTGGGACAGGGCTGAAAAACTGTTTTTT
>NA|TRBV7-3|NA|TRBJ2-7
CASSPGGPYEQYF
TGTGCCAGCAGCCCGGGGGGCCCCTACGAGCAGTACTTC
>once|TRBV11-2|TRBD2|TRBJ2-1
CASSLVLTSGEQFF
TGTGCCAGCAGCTTAGTTTTGACTAGCGGAGAGCAGTTCTTC
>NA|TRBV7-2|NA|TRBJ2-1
CASSSDRPSYNEQFF
TGTGCCAGCAGCTCCGACAGACCCTCCTACAATGAGCAGTTCTTC
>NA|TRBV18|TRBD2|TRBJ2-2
CASSPTLAGGSSTGELFF
TGTGCCAGCTCACCAACCCTAGCGGGGGGGTCGAGCACCGGGGAGCTGTTTTTT
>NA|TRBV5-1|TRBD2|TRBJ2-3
CASSFIPGLAVEDTQYF
TGCGCCAGCAGCTTTATCCCGGGACTAGCGGTTGAAGATACGCAGTATTTT
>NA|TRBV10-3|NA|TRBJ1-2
CAISERGGESNYGYTF
TGTGCCATCAGTGAACGAGGAGGGGAAAGCAACTATGGCTACACCTTC
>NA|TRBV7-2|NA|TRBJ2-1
CASSLDGNEQFF
TGTGCCAGCAGCTTAGACGGGAATGAGCAGTTCTTC
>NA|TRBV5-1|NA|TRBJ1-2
CASSLLDSRYGYTF
TGCGCCAGCAGCTTGCTAGACAGTCGCTATGGCTACACCTTC
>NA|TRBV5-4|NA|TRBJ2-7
CASSLAAEQYF
TGTGCCAGCAGCTTGGCCGCCGAGCAGTACTTC
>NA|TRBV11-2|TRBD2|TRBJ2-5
CASSQGLAPETQYF
TGTGCCAGCAGCCAGGGACTAGCCCCAGAGACCCAGTACTTC
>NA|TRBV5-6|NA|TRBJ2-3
CASSLGAGASTDTQYF
TGTGCCAGCAGCTTGGGTGCGGGGGCTAGCACAGATACGCAGTATTTT
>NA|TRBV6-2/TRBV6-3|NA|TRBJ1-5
CASSYLGGTTYSNQPQHF
TGTGCCAGCAGTTACTTAGGAGGGACTACTTATAGCAATCAGCCCCAGCATTTT
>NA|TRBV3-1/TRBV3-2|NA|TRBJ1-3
CASSQGGHSGNTIYF
TGTGCCAGCAGCCAAGGGGGGCACTCTGGAAACACCATATATTTT
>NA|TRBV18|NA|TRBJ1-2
CASSPPANYGYTF
TGTGCCAGCTCACCACCAGCGAACTATGGCTACACCTTC